The subject of this entry is one T cell receptor beta chain. Other DNA sequences in this sample translate to the same CDR3. Germline CDR1 and CDR2: SGHNT and YYREEE (reference sequence). The CDR3 spans 13 residues. Trimming removed 0 bases at V and 4 bases at J, with 7 bases between. This specimen belongs to a study of cytomegalovirus exposure and HLA in healthy donors. The PCR made use of 60 Vbeta and 13 Jbeta primers. The table came from immunoSEQ multiplex PCR; TCRdb's copy has only in-frame clones and leaves some out. The sample has approximately 160,000 clones; roughly four fifths are singletons. This chain links TRBV5-4 with TRBJ1-2; D not resolved. Sequencing was done on a sample of PBMCs. The clonotype was recovered from a woman younger than 30 in good health and CMV-seronegative. The CDR3 is CASSLGGSYGYTF. For the CDR3, the DNA is TGTGCCAGCAGCTTGGGCGGCAGCTATGGCTACACCTTC.